This T cell receptor (beta chain) derives from a study of T cells expressing NK-cell markers. Using the 5' RACE reads, TCRdb records one entry per CDR3 protein without DNA. This repertoire includes roughly 280,000 distinct CDR3 sequences. This CDR3 contains 14 residues. The chain has TRBV12-3 or TRBV12-4 and TRBJ1-2. The sequenced sample was blood T cells: a sorted CD56 or NKG2C T cell subset, CD4+ or CD8+ T cells, or bulk PBMC T cells (not recorded which). The source of this sequence is a man aged 18 to 29 in good health. CDR3 amino acids: CATDTDYQDYGYTF.